The sequence of this T cell receptor beta chain was determined in a study of blood T cells in healthy people across ages (dated by TCRdb to between 2014 and 2017). Regarding the study in general: In model experiments, template switching captured about one uniquely barcoded TCR beta cDNA molecule for every two T cells. Using deep sequencing normalized with unique cDNA molecular identifiers, the study measured how TCR beta repertoire diversity changes with age. Donors were grouped into four age groups: young (average 16 years), middle-aged (about 38), aged (around 60) and long-lived (approximately 78). To avoid experimental bias, donors of different ages were randomly spread across the sequencing lanes. Two additional independent replicas of 1 million unique cDNA reads from the same blood draw were analyzed for two donors (one aged 18 to 29 and one aged 80 or older).

Beyond this particular receptor, the publication reports: Because the CMV infection status of the donors was unknown, age-related changes in expanded clonotypes may potentially have been confounded. Compared with the aged group, the long-lived group had more naive CD4+ T cells, fewer expanded clones and increased TCR diversity, a pattern suggesting age selection. Estimates of total diversity from one million sequenced T cells were regarded as lower bounds and underestimates. As age increased, observed TCR beta diversity per million T cells dropped in a roughly linear way, and a significant reduction was already evident by age around 41. Since profiling was done on bulk unsorted PBMCs, naive and antigen-experienced compartments could not be conclusively compared. Observed TCR beta diversity correlated strongly with the percentage of naive T cells measured by flow cytometry.

Donors were 39 systemically healthy Caucasian individuals from Russia aged roughly 6 to 90 years. About 9.1 milliliters of peripheral blood were collected from each donor into EDTA-treated Vacutainer tubes. Ficoll-Paque density-gradient centrifugation was used to isolate PBMCs, with at least 6 million per sample. Trizol reagent was used to extract total RNA from the PBMCs, yielding at least 6 micrograms per sample. The percentages of naive CD45RAhigh/CD27high T cells were determined by flow cytometry on a PBMC aliquot from every donor. On this clonotype itself: Its specific antigen is unknown. Per-base qualities were not stored, and no clone one base away is much larger.

Libraries were made using 5' RACE. A second PCR of roughly 7 to 11 cycles was performed with a sample-barcoded 5' primer and a J-beta primer mix. Each TCR beta cDNA molecule received a unique molecular identifier from a template-switch 5' adaptor carrying 12 random nucleotides. Each sample yielded at least 2.5 million CDR3-containing paired-end reads. First-strand cDNA synthesis was performed from all RNA using the Mint cDNA synthesis kit, with priming by a TRBC-specific oligonucleotide. All cDNA was treated with uracil-DNA glycosylase and then went through a first 18-cycle PCR with the universal primers M1SS and BC2_uni_R. For the original study's pipeline: For normalization, 1 million high-quality reads were randomly selected from each sample, with every read carrying a distinct molecular identifier. Instead of being binned into consensus sequences, reads that shared molecular identifiers were thrown out. MiTCR, run with a Q25 quality threshold and the strictest error-elimination algorithm, handled CDR3 identification, clonotype clustering and error correction. A nonparametric unseen species model using Euler transformation provided a lower-bound estimate of total TCR beta diversity. Starting from the raw public reads, TCRdb applied fastp trimming at Q25, assembled clones with MiXCR and retained in-frame beta chains. Duplicate CDR3 protein sequences are folded into a single record with the most common DNA and genes. TCRdb's processing, not the study's, gives the V and J calls here. This sample holds some 1,800,000 distinct CDR3 sequences; roughly 43% were observed only once. Under 30% of the sample is held by the ten biggest clonotypes.

The specimen was blood. The TCR was taken from a human donor in good health.

The CDR3 protein: CASSFWTSPINEQFF. The sequence in DNA is TGTGCCAGCAGCTTTTGGACGTCCCCAATCAATGAGCAGTTCTTC. The V and J segments used are TRBV7-2 and TRBJ2-1; no D gene is confidently identified. CDR1 is given as SGHTA and CDR2 as FQGNSA, both from the germline V gene. Including the terminal cysteine and phenylalanine, the CDR3 comprises 15 residues. CDR3 DNA only is kept here, 45 bases in frame from base 1. The junction shows trimming of 3 bases on V and 6 bases on J, plus 15 bases between the germline ends.